Each of the 19 T cell receptor beta chains below was sequenced from the same sample in a study of blood T cell repertoires in COVID-19 (TCRdb year 2020). Receptors were amplified or captured by the immunoSEQ multiplex PCR assay. Held by TCRdb, this immuneACCESS table contains in-frame sequences only and omits some clones. Under half of the omission traces to an unresolved V gene where checked; the cause of the rest is unknown. The sample table holds around 120,000 clones, of which around 90% were seen once. Together, the top ten hold 7.7% of the sample. The sample taken for sequencing was peripheral blood. These receptors all stem from a human donor in a cohort sampled during active COVID-19.

This chain joins TRBV29-1 and TRBJ2-1, with D possibly being TRBD2 (5 bases). Trimming took off 4 bases at V and 5 bases at J, with 12 bases between the two ends. Germline lookup yields CDR1 SQVTM and CDR2 ANQGSEA. This CDR3 has 13 amino acids. The CDR3 DNA sequence: TGCAGCGTTGCCTCGGACTTTGACAATGAGCAGTTCTTC. Protein sequence: CSVASDFDNEQFF.

CDR3 DNA sequence: TGCGCCAGCAGCTTGGAGCTGAACACTGAAGCTTTCTTT. Its translation: CASSLELNTEAFF. The rearrangement joins TRBV5-1 to TRBJ1-1; D is undetermined. The CDR3 consists of 13 residues. The V and J ends lost 0 bases and 0 bases respectively, with 3 bases between them. Germline V lookup: CDR1 SGHRS, CDR2 YFSETQ.

This chain links TRBV5-8 with TRBJ1-5; 9 bases fit TRBD1. CDR1 is SGHTS, CDR2 YDEGEE, per germline. The CDR3 spans 15 residues. The ends lost 0 bases at V and 3 bases at J; junction bases unmatched: 1. DNA of the CDR3: TGTGCCAGCAGCTTGGGACAGGGGGTCAATCAGCCCCAGCATTTT. Translating it yields CASSLGQGVNQPQHF.

The chain has TRBV7-3 and TRBJ2-1, with D possibly TRBD2 on 5 matching bases. Germline CDR1 is SGHTA and CDR2 is FQGTGA. This CDR3 has 16 amino acids. The V and J ends lost 5 bases and 6 bases respectively, with 20 bases between them. The CDR3: CASSLMVHPEGNEQFF. DNA for the CDR3: TGTGCCAGCAGCCTCATGGTGCACCCCGAGGGCAATGAGCAGTTCTTC.

In this sample, this clone turned up once. The rearrangement links TRBV5-1 to TRBJ2-3, with 10 bases lining up with TRBD2. Germline CDR1 is SGHRS and CDR2 is YFSETQ. The J segment lost 5 bases and the V segment lost 4 bases, leaving 4 bases of the junction unmatched. This CDR3 is built from 14 residues. The CDR3 here is CASSPSGSLDTQYF. The CDR3 DNA is TGCGCCAGCAGCCCTAGCGGGAGTTTAGATACGCAGTATTTT.

This clone was picked up one time. The gene calls are TRBV1 and TRBJ2-1; TRBD2 was called by the table and not checked on the DNA. TRBV1 has pseudogene status. The CDR3 covers 16 residues. The CDR3 loop reads CTSSQTSGSHYNEQFF. The CDR3, as DNA: TGCACCAGCAGCCAAACTAGCGGGAGTCACTACAATGAGCAGTTCTTC.

The V and J genes are TRBV18 and TRBJ1-1; D possibly corresponds to TRBD1 (5 bases). Germline V gene lookup returns CDR1 KGHSH and CDR2 LQKENI. The CDR3 runs to 15 residues. The V gene lost 4 bases and the J gene lost 1 base, with 13 bases spanning the gap. CDR3 DNA sequence: TGTGCCAGCTCACAATTCGGGGGGAAGAACACTGAAGCTTTCTTT. Translated, it gives CASSQFGGKNTEAFF.

The V and J genes are TRBV19 and TRBJ1-5, with D unresolved. This CDR3 has 14 residues. Trimming stripped 8 bases from V and 4 bases from J, with 15 bases between. Per germline, CDR1 LNHDA and CDR2 SQIVND (reference sequence). The CDR3 region is CASLRSPGNQPQHF. DNA of the CDR3: TGTGCCAGTTTAAGAAGCCCAGGTAATCAGCCCCAGCATTTT.

V gene TRBV2 combines with J gene TRBJ1-3, with D perhaps matching TRBD1 (5 bases). The length of the CDR3 is 16 residues. V dropped 2 bases and J dropped 0 bases, with 11 bases sitting between them. Per germline, CDR1 SNHLY and CDR2 FYNNEI. CDR3 sequence reads: CASSELTVSSGNTIYF. CDR3 bases: TGTGCCAGCAGTGAACTGACAGTCAGCTCTGGAAACACCATATATTTT.

This clone was found a few times. V gene TRBV3-1 (or the pseudogene TRBV3-2) combines with J gene TRBJ1-5, with D perhaps matching TRBD1 (5 bases). Germline-derived CDR1 and CDR2 are LGHDT and YNNKEL (reference sequence). The V end lost 2 bases, the J end lost 1 base, and 21 bases lay between the germline ends. The CDR3 contains 19 residues. Here the CDR3 DNA reads TGTGCCAGCAGCCAACACCCTGGTCAGGGCCTTGGGAGCAATCAGCCCCAGCATTTT. Its translation: CASSQHPGQGLGSNQPQHF.

The chain has TRBV5-6 and TRBJ2-7; D may be TRBD1 (8 bases). V was pared by 4 bases and J by 2 bases, with 16 bases between. This CDR3 is built from 15 residues. CDR1 and CDR2 (germline): SGHDT, YYEEEE. The CDR3 nucleotides are TGTGCCAGCAGCCGGGACTACAGGGGGGCCTACGAGCAGTACTTC. It encodes CASSRDYRGAYEQYF.

This chain joins TRBV6-4 and TRBJ1-5; D might be TRBD1 (5 bases). CDR1 MRHNA and CDR2 SNTAGT come from the germline V gene. The CDR3 has 17 residues. V was clipped by 5 bases and J by 0 bases, with 17 bases between them. CDR3 residues: CASSHKHQDSSNQPQHF. In DNA, the CDR3 is TGTGCCAGCAGTCATAAGCACCAAGACAGTAGCAATCAGCCCCAGCATTTT.

Only one count was recorded for this clone. This rearrangement joins TRBV10-3 to TRBJ1-1; 9 nucleotides line up with TRBD1. Germline V CDR1 and CDR2: ENHRY, SYGVKD. This CDR3 has 13 amino acids. V trimming: 6 bases; J trimming: 7 bases; junction bases outside the gene matches: 6. CDR3 in amino acids: CAISWDRENEAFF. CDR3 DNA: TGTGCCATCAGCTGGGACAGGGAGAATGAAGCTTTCTTT.

This clone was seen once. The chain has TRBV12-3 or TRBV12-4 and TRBJ2-1; unclear D gene. Trimming left V 3 bases short and J 6 bases short, with 9 bases between. CDR3 size: 13 residues. The CDR3 bases are TGTGCCAGCAGTTTTGGGCATCTCAATGAGCAGTTCTTC. It codes for CASSFGHLNEQFF.

This chain connects TRBV7-9 to TRBJ2-1, with 9 bases matching TRBD2. In germline, CDR1 is SEHNR, CDR2 FQNEAQ (reference sequence). The junction had 8 bases not matched to a gene; V was cut back by 5 bases and J by 3 bases. This CDR3 spans 16 amino acids. CDR3 coding DNA: TGTGCCAGCAGCCTCACGGCGGGGGGGATCTACAATGAGCAGTTCTTC. Translation: CASSLTAGGIYNEQFF.

This chain uses TRBV28 with TRBJ1-2, with D maybe TRBD1 (6 bases). Germline CDR1 MDHEN, CDR2 SYDVKM. Trimming removed 7 bases from V and 8 bases from J, with 14 bases in between. The CDR3 is 12 amino acids. The CDR3 protein is CASTLGARGYTF. The CDR3 DNA reads as TGTGCCAGCACTTTGGGGGCGCGGGGCTACACCTTC.

This chain uses TRBV24-1 with TRBJ2-2, with 7 bases matching TRBD1. Per the germline V gene, CDR1 is KGHDR and CDR2 is SFDVKD. V was pared by 5 bases and J by 6 bases, with 11 bases of the junction left unmatched. This CDR3 contains 16 residues. CDR3 nucleotides: TGTGCCACCAGTGTACGTGGGACAGCAAAACCCGGGGAGCTGTTTTTT. It translates to CATSVRGTAKPGELFF.

The rearrangement links TRBV28 to TRBJ2-7; 7 positions match TRBD1. Losses at the gene ends were 8 bases for V and 6 bases for J; bases not matched to a gene: 13. Looked up from germline, CDR1 is MDHEN and CDR2 is SYDVKM. The CDR3 totals 14 residues. CDR3 loop: CASPRHDRVSEQYF. The DNA for the CDR3 is TGTGCCAGCCCGCGCCACGACAGGGTGAGCGAGCAGTACTTC. The full variable domain, with the rest looked up from reference TRBV28 and TRBJ2-7, is DVKVTQSSRYLVKRTGEKVFLECVQDMDHENMFWYRQDPGLGLRLIYFSYDVKMKEKGDIPEGYSVSREKKERFSLILESASTNQTSMYLCASPRHDRVSEQYFGPGTRLTVT.

The chain joins TRBV11-3 to TRBJ1-1, with D perhaps TRBD1 (5 bases). With 5 bases removed from V and 1 base from J, the gap between germline ends came to 20 bases. Germline V gives CDR1 SGHNT, CDR2 YENEEA. The CDR3 runs to 17 residues. The CDR3 loop is CASSPLAGRTGNTEAFF. CDR3 bases: TGTGCCAGCAGCCCCCTCGCAGGGCGGACGGGGAACACTGAAGCTTTCTTT. Looking up the rest from reference TRBV11-3 and TRBJ1-1 gives the full variable domain: EAGVVQSPRYKIIEKKQPVAFWCNPISGHNTLYWYLQNLGQGPELLIRYENEEAVDDSQLPKDRFSAERLKGVDSTLKIQPAELGDSAVYLCASSPLAGRTGNTEAFFGQGTRLTVV.